This T cell receptor (beta chain) stems from a study of T cell responses to AZD1222 COVID-19 vaccine. Germline V gene data show CDR1 as SGHVS and CDR2 as FNYEAQ. Trimming at V came to 3 bases and at J to 5 bases, leaving 6 bases not matched to a gene. There are 15 residues in the CDR3. Some clones are missing from TCRdb's copy, which holds only in-frame ones; the method was immunoSEQ multiplex PCR. The table has around 15,000 clones, under 90% seen once; the top ten hold 39%. The sequencing here drew on peripheral blood, taken 28 days after the second AZD1222 dose. This chain connects TRBV7-6 to TRBJ2-5; 10 positions match TRBD1. The receptor's source is an adult who received the AZD1222 COVID-19 vaccine. In nucleotides, the CDR3 is TGTGCCAGCAGCTTGAGGACAGGGGGTTGGGAGACCCAGTACTTC. Protein sequence: CASSLRTGGWETQYF.